This T cell receptor (beta chain) was captured in a study of blood T cell repertoires in COVID-19 (dated by TCRdb to the early 2020s). Turning to the overall study: Collaborator samples came from the United States, Italy and Spain and covered acute and convalescent phases of COVID-19. The dataset comprised deeply sampled blood TCRbeta repertoires from subjects exposed to, actively infected with, or recovered from COVID-19. Where available, HLA class I and class II types were taken from metadata supplied by the sample provider and were not determined by assay-based typing. Samples were obtained from the ongoing ImmuneRACE study (first 160 participants) and from 1,254 subjects provided by 6 global collaborators. The repertoires were released in a freely available public database intended as a resource for research on the immune response to SARS-CoV-2. Sample metadata almost always included a de-identified subject ID, COVID-19 status, age in years and sex. The material from the prospective study consisted of cDNA or gDNA derived from T cells, B-cell-depleted T cells, or PBMCs. Study-level results and caveats: How much clinical and demographic metadata was included differed by source and by participant, and the metadata was provided uncurated.

The immunoSEQ Assay, a bias-controlled multiplex PCR, was used to amplify TCRbeta CDR3 regions from genomic DNA. In the authors' own workflow: The number of nucleated cells in each sample was estimated by amplification of reference gene primers within the assay. To quantify the absolute abundance of each unique TCRbeta CDR3 rearrangement, sequence reads were collapsed and filtered. For each sample, productive Simpson clonality was calculated as the square root of Simpson's diversity index over productive rearrangements. In its TCRdb copy, this immuneACCESS table keeps in-frame sequences only and misses some clones. Where compared with another copy, unresolved V genes explain less than half of these, and the others have no known cause. The V and J calls and clone size come from that table; D and trimming were worked out from the DNA. The sample records approximately 200,000 clones, around nine tenths of which are singletons. The biggest ten clones account for approximately 6.2% of the sample.

The cysteine opens and the phenylalanine closes a CDR3 of 14 amino acids. The retained sequence is limited to the CDR3, 42 bases, with the frame set at the first base. Trimming removed 2 bases from V and 0 bases from J, leaving 6 bases between the germline ends. Looking up the germline V gene yields CDR1 KGHDR and CDR2 SFDVKD. Remarks on this clone: Its antigen remains unidentified. Base-call qualities are not available, and no considerably larger clone is one nucleotide away.

A second Seattle source provided samples from volunteer blood donors who had recovered from COVID-19. Each collaborating institution followed its own protocols to collect whole blood in K2EDTA tubes. For TCRbeta analysis, collaborators shipped samples in one of three forms: frozen whole blood, isolated PBMCs, or DNA extracted from either of those sample types. The chain couples TRBV24-1 to TRBJ1-2, and the D gene may be TRBD1, 6 bases matching. Sequencing input: peripheral blood. The TCR sequence derives from a man in his 60s who had recovered from COVID-19. The CDR3 corresponds to CATSDWTANYGYTF. The sequence in DNA is TGTGCCACCAGTGATTGGACAGCTAACTATGGCTACACCTTC.